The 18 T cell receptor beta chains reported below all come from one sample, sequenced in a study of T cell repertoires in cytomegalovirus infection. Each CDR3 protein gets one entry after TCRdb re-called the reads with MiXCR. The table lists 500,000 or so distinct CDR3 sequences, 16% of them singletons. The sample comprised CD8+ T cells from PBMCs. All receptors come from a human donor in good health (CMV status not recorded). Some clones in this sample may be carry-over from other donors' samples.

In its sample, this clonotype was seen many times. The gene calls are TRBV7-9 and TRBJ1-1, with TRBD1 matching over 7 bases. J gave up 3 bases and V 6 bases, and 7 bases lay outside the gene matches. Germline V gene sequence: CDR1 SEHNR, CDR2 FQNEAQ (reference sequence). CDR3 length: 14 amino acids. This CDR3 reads CASSSTGLDTEAFF. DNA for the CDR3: TGTGCCAGCAGTTCGACAGGGTTGGACACTGAAGCTTTCTTT.

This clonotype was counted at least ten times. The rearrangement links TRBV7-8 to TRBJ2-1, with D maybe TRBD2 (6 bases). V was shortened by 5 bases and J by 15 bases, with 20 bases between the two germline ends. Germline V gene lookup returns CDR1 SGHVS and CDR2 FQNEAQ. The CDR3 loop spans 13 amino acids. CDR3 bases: TGTGCCAGCAGCCTAGGGGTAGGGGACTCAGGGTTCTTC. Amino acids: CASSLGVGDSGFF.

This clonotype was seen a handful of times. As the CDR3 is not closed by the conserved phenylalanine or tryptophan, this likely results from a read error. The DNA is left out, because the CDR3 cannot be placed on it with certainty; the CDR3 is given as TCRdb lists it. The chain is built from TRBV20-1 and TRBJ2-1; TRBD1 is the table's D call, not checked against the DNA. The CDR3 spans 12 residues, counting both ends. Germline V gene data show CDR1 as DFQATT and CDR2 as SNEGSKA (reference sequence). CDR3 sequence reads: CSARGSPDPGEI.

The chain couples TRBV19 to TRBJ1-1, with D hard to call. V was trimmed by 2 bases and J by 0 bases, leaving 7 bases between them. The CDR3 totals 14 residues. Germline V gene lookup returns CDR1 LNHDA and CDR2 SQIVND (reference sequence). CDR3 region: CASSIKSLNTEAFF. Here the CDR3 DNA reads TGTGCCAGTAGTATAAAGAGCTTGAACACTGAAGCTTTCTTT.

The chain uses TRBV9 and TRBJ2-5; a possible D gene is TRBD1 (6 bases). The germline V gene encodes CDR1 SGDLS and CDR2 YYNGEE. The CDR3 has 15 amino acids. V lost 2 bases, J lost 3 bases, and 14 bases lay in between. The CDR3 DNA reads TGTGCCAGCAGCGTCGGACAGAAAAAAGAAGAGACCCAGTACTTC. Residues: CASSVGQKKEETQYF.

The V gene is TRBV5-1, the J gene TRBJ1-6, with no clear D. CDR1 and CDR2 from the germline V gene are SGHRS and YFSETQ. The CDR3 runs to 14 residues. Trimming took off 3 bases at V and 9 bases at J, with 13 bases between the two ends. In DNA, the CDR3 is TGCGCCAGCAGCTGGGAAGGGAAGGGTTCACCCCTCCACTTT. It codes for CASSWEGKGSPLHF.

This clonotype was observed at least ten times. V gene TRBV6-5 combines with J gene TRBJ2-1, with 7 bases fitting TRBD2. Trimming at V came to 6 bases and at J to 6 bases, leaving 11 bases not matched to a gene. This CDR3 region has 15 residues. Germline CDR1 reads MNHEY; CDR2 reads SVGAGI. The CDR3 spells CASRLAREGPNEQFF. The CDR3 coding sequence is TGTGCCAGCAGACTGGCGAGGGAGGGCCCCAATGAGCAGTTCTTC.

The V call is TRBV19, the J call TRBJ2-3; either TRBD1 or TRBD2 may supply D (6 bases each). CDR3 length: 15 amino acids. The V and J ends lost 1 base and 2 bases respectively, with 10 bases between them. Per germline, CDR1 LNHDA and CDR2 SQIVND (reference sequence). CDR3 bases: TGTGCCAGTAGTATAGCGGGGGCTTTCACAGATACGCAGTATTTT. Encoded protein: CASSIAGAFTDTQYF.

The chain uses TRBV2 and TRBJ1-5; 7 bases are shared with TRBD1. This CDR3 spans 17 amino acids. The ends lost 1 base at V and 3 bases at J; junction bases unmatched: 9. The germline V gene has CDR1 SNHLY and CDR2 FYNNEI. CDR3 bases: TGTGCCAGCAGTGAAGGGGCAGGACAGGCGTTCAATCAGCCCCAGCATTTT. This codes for CASSEGAGQAFNQPQHF.

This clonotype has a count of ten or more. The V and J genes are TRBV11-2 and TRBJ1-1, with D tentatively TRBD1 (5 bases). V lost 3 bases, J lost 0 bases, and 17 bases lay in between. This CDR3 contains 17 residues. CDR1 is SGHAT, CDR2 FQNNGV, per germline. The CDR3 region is CASSFEWRGEVNTEAFF. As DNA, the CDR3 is TGTGCCAGCAGCTTTGAATGGAGGGGCGAAGTGAACACTGAAGCTTTCTTT. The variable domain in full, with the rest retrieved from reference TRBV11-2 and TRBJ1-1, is EAGVAQSPRYKIIEKRQSVAFWCNPISGHATLYWYQQILGQGPKLLIQFQNNGVVDDSQLPKDRFSAERLKGVDSTLKIQPAKLEDSAVYLCASSFEWRGEVNTEAFFGQGTRLTVV.

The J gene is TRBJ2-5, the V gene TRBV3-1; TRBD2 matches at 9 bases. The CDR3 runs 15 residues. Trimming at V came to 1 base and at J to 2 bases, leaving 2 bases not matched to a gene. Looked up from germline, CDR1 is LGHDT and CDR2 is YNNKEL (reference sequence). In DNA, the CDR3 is TGTGCCAGCAGCCAAGTTAGCGGGAGACAAGAGACCCAGTACTTC. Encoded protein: CASSQVSGRQETQYF.

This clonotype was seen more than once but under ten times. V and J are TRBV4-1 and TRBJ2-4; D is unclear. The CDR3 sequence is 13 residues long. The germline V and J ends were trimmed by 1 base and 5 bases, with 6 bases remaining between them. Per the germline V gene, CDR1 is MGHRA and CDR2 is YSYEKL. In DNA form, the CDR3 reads TGCGCCAGCAGCCAAGGAATAGAAAACATTCAGTACTTC. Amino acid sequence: CASSQGIENIQYF.

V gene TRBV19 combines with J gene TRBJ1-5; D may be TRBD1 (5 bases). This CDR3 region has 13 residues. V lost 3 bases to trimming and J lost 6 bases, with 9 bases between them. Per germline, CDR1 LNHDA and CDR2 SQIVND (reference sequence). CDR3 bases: TGTGCCAGTAGTATTGGGACCCCTCAGCCCCAGCATTTT. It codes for CASSIGTPQPQHF.

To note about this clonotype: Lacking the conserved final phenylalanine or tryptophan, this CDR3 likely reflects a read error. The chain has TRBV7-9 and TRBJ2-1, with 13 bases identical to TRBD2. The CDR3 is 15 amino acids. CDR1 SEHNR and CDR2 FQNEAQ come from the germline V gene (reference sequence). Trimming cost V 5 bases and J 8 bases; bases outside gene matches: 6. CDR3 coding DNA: TGTGCCAGCAGCCGAACTAGCGGGGGGGCCGATGAGCAGTTCTTA. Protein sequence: CASSRTSGGADEQFL.

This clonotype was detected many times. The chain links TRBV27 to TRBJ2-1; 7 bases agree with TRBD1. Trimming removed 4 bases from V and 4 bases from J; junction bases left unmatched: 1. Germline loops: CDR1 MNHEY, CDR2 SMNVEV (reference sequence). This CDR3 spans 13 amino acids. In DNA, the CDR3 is TGTGCCAGCAGTTGGGACAGTTACAATGAGCAGTTCTTC. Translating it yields CASSWDSYNEQFF.

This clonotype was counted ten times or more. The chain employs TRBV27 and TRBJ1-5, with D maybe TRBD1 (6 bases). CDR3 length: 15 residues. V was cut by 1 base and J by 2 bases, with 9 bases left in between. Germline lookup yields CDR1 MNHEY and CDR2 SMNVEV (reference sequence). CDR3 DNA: TGTGCCAGCAGTTTATACAGGGTGGGCAATCAGCCCCAGCATTTT. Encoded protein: CASSLYRVGNQPQHF.

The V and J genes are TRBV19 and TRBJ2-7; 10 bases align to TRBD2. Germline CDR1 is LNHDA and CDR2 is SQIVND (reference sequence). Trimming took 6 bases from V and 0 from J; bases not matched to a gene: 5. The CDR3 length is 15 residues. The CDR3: CASSESGRASYEQYF. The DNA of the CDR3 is TGTGCCAGTAGCGAGAGCGGGAGGGCCTCCTACGAGCAGTACTTC. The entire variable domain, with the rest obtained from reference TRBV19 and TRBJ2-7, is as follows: DGGITQSPKYLFRKEGQNVTLSCEQNLNHDAMYWYRQDPGQGLRLIYYSQIVNDFQKGDIAEGYSVSREKKESFPLTVTSAQKNPTAFYLCASSESGRASYEQYFGPGTRLTVT.

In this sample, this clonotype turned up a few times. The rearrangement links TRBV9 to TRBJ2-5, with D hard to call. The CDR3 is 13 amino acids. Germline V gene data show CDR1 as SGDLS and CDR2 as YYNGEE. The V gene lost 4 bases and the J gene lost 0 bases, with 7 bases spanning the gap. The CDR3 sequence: CASSPQYQETQYF. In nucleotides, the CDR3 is TGTGCCAGCAGCCCCCAGTACCAAGAGACCCAGTACTTC.